Listed here are 27 T cell receptor beta chains from one sample, sequenced in a study of OX40 agonist ivuxolimab in advanced cancers. The repertoire was sequenced with immunoSEQ multiplex PCR; TCRdb's copy has only in-frame clones and lacks some. Of about 50,000 clones detected, more than 75% appear once; the ten largest clones hold around 11%. The sequenced sample was CD4+ or CD8+ T cells sorted from blood, obtained in a trial of the OX40 agonist ivuxolimab. These receptor sequences come from an adult with an advanced solid tumor such as melanoma, head and neck, liver or kidney cancer.

The gene calls are TRBV5-1 and TRBJ1-2, with unresolved D. The germline V gene has CDR1 SGHRS and CDR2 YFSETQ. The V end was cut by 1 base, the J end by 0 bases, with 13 bases between. This CDR3 region has 16 residues. CDR3 coding DNA: TGCGCCAGCAGCTTGAATATGGCGGCTCCTAACTATGGCTACACCTTC. As protein: CASSLNMAAPNYGYTF. The full variable domain, in which reference TRBV5-1 and TRBJ1-2 provide the parts outside the CDR3, is KAGVTQTPRYLIKTRGQQVTLSCSPISGHRSVSWYQQTPGQGLQFLFEYFSETQRNKGNFPGRFSGRQFSNSRSEMNVSTLELGDSALYLCASSLNMAAPNYGYTFGSGTRLTVV.

J is TRBJ1-5 and V is TRBV6-5; D call uncertain. Per the germline V gene, CDR1 is MNHEY and CDR2 is SVGAGI. Trimming stripped 1 base from V and 6 bases from J, with 7 bases between. This CDR3 has 13 amino acids. CDR3 in amino acids: CASSYFVGQPQHF. CDR3 DNA: TGTGCCAGCAGTTACTTCGTCGGTCAGCCCCAGCATTTT.

This chain connects TRBV10-2 to TRBJ2-5, with TRBD2 identical over 10 bases. Per germline, CDR1 WSHSY and CDR2 SAAADI. V was clipped by 7 bases and J by 5 bases; unmatched bases: 7. The CDR3 runs to 14 residues. In DNA, the CDR3 is TGCGCCAGCAAGAAGCGGGGGGGCCCGGAGACCCAGTACTTC. Amino acids: CASKKRGGPETQYF.

This sequence joins TRBV10-3 and TRBJ1-1; TRBD1 is a possible D gene (5 bases). The germline gives CDR1 ENHRY, CDR2 SYGVKD. Trimming removed 0 bases from V and 8 bases from J, with 10 bases in between. CDR3 length: 13 residues. CDR3 protein: CAISESRGQEAFF. DNA for the CDR3: TGTGCCATCAGTGAGTCCCGGGGCCAAGAAGCTTTCTTT.

The genes are TRBV7-6 and TRBJ2-1; 10 nucleotides agree with TRBD2. The germline gives CDR1 SGHVS, CDR2 FNYEAQ. The CDR3 sequence is 16 residues long. After removal of 4 bases from V and 0 bases from J, the junction contained 3 bases not matched to a gene. In nucleotides, the CDR3 is TGTGCCAGCAGCTCTCCTAGCGGGAGCTCCTACAATGAGCAGTTCTTC. Translated: CASSSPSGSSYNEQFF.

This chain links TRBV27 with TRBJ1-2; 11 bases match TRBD1. The V gene's germline CDR1 is MNHEY and CDR2 SMNVEV (reference sequence). The junction had 2 bases not matched to a gene; V was cut back by 4 bases and J by 7 bases. This CDR3 contains 13 residues. The CDR3 region has the DNA TGTGCCAGCAGTTGGGACAGGGGGTCTGGCTACACCTTC. This encodes CASSWDRGSGYTF.

The J gene is TRBJ2-7, the V gene TRBV7-8; no firm D call. V was clipped by 3 bases and J by 1 base, with 10 bases between them. Germline V gives CDR1 SGHVS, CDR2 FQNEAQ. The CDR3 contains 14 residues. In nucleotides, the CDR3 is TGTGCCAGCAGCTTCAGGACGGGTTCCTACGAGCAGTACTTC. Translated: CASSFRTGSYEQYF.

This sequence joins TRBV7-2 and TRBJ2-7; D not resolved. V lost 4 bases and J lost 2, with 12 bases in between. The CDR3 loop spans 14 amino acids. Germline V gene data show CDR1 as SGHTA and CDR2 as FQGNSA. CDR3 nucleotides: TGTGCCAGCAGCTCCCGGCAGATGCCCTACGAGCAGTACTTC. Residues: CASSSRQMPYEQYF.

The J gene is TRBJ2-5, the V gene TRBV14, with no clear D. V gave up 2 bases and J gave up 4 bases, with 14 bases separating them. CDR1 and CDR2 from the germline V gene are SGHDN and FVKESK. The CDR3 contains 15 residues. This CDR3 reads CASSQNEVWPETQYF. The CDR3 DNA sequence: TGTGCCAGCAGCCAAAACGAGGTCTGGCCAGAGACCCAGTACTTC.

This clone was seen more than once but under ten times. The CDR3 spells CASRGQQRSPLHF. DNA for the CDR3: TGCGCCAGCAGGGGACAGCAGCGGTCACCCCTCCACTTT. This chain joins TRBV4-1 and TRBJ1-6; TRBD1 matches at 7 bases. Per germline, CDR1 MGHRA and CDR2 YSYEKL. V shed 6 bases, J shed 10 bases, and the junction held 6 bases outside the gene matches. The CDR3 consists of 13 residues.

V usage is TRBV9 and J usage is TRBJ2-6, with D unresolved. This CDR3 has 14 amino acids. CDR1 is SGDLS, CDR2 YYNGEE, per germline. V lost 3 bases and J lost 0, with 4 bases in between. CDR3 amino acids: CASSAISGANVLTF. The CDR3 DNA follows: TGTGCCAGCAGCGCAATCTCTGGGGCCAACGTCCTGACTTTC.

Comment on this clone: The same CDR3 arises from other DNA sequences in this sample as well. The gene calls are TRBV4-2 and TRBJ2-1; a possible D gene is TRBD2 (5 bases). The CDR3 consists of 14 residues. The germline V and J ends were trimmed by 1 base and 4 bases, with 8 bases remaining between them. Per the germline V gene, CDR1 is LGHNA and CDR2 is YNFKEQ. The CDR3 sequence is CASSQGLAYNEQFF. In DNA form, the CDR3 reads TGTGCCAGCAGCCAAGGGCTAGCTTACAATGAGCAGTTCTTC.

The chain recombines TRBV4-1 with TRBJ1-6; D is ambiguous. The V and J ends lost 3 bases and 7 bases respectively, with 10 bases between them. Germline CDR1 is MGHRA and CDR2 is YSYEKL. The CDR3 is 14 amino acids. CDR3 loop: CASSQQFSNSPLHF. In nucleotides, the CDR3 is TGCGCCAGCAGCCAGCAGTTTTCAAATTCACCCCTCCACTTT.

Worth noting for this clone: One end of the junction is discordant with germline, which a read error may explain. The genes are TRBV7-7 and TRBJ2-1; D might be TRBD2 (6 bases). This CDR3 spans 13 amino acids. Per germline, CDR1 SSHAT and CDR2 FNYEAQ (reference sequence). The CDR3 protein is CASSSGRIDEQFF. In DNA, the CDR3 is TGTGCTAGCAGCTCGGGGAGGATAGATGAGCAGTTCTTC.

The chain recombines TRBV6-5 with TRBJ2-1; 9 bases align to TRBD2. This CDR3 spans 15 amino acids. The junction had 8 bases not matched to a gene; V was cut back by 2 bases and J by 9 bases. Germline loops: CDR1 MNHEY, CDR2 SVGAGI. CDR3 sequence (DNA): TGTGCCAGCAGTTACGGTTCTAGCGGGATTAGTGAGCAGTTCTTC. The encoded protein is CASSYGSSGISEQFF.

The chain uses TRBV9 and TRBJ2-7, with 7 bases that match TRBD1. Trimming at V came to 0 bases and at J to 6 bases, leaving 9 bases not matched to a gene. CDR3 size: 15 residues. Germline loops: CDR1 SGDLS, CDR2 YYNGEE. This CDR3 is CASSVGDSPSFEQYF. As DNA, the CDR3 is TGTGCCAGCAGCGTAGGGGACAGTCCGTCATTCGAGCAGTACTTC.

The gene calls are TRBV4-1 and TRBJ2-2; D is ambiguous. There are 14 residues in the CDR3. CDR1 is MGHRA and CDR2 is YSYEKL in the germline V gene. The ends were cut back, 4 bases at V and 4 bases at J, with 10 bases in the middle. The CDR3 protein is CASSPRTVTGELFF. The CDR3 bases are TGCGCCAGCAGCCCTCGGACGGTCACCGGGGAGCTGTTTTTT.

The chain links TRBV5-1 to TRBJ2-3, with D possibly TRBD2 on 6 matching bases. Germline-derived CDR1 and CDR2 are SGHRS and YFSETQ. The CDR3 loop spans 15 amino acids. Between the trimmed V and J ends, which lost 0 bases and 3 bases, there was a span of 11 bases. CDR3 protein: CASSLVRGKTDTQYF. CDR3 bases: TGCGCCAGCAGCTTGGTGCGGGGTAAAACAGATACGCAGTATTTT.

The chain recombines TRBV6-6 with TRBJ2-1, with TRBD1 identical over 8 bases. The CDR3 totals 15 residues. From germline, CDR1 is MNHNY and CDR2 SVGAGI (reference sequence). V lost 2 bases, J lost 3 bases, and 3 bases stayed unmatched. The CDR3 DNA reads TGTGCCAGCAGTTACGGACAGGGTTTCTACAATGAGCAGTTCTTC. The encoded protein is CASSYGQGFYNEQFF.

Only a few counts were recorded for this clone. The chain uses TRBV7-9 and TRBJ1-4, with D perhaps matching TRBD1 (5 bases). The germline V gene has CDR1 SEHNR and CDR2 FQNEAQ (reference sequence). V was pared by 2 bases and J by 7 bases, with 11 bases between. The CDR3 consists of 14 residues. DNA of the CDR3: TGTGCCAGCAGCTTAACGGGAGGGACTGAAAAACTGTTTTTT. This translates into CASSLTGGTEKLFF.

This clone was seen a handful of times. The J gene is TRBJ2-1, the V gene TRBV5-1; no firm D call. The CDR3 covers 13 residues. Deletions cut 3 bases from V and 1 base from J, with 5 bases between. Germline loops: CDR1 SGHRS, CDR2 YFSETQ. As DNA, the CDR3 is TGCGCCAGCAGCTGGAATTCCTACAATGAGCAGTTCTTC. Amino acids: CASSWNSYNEQFF.

This sequence joins TRBV12-5 and TRBJ1-6; a possible D gene is TRBD1 (6 bases). The CDR3 runs 14 residues. CDR1 is LGHNT and CDR2 is FRNRAP in the germline V gene. V was shortened by 5 bases and J by 4 bases, with 9 bases between the two germline ends. CDR3 bases: TGTGCTAGTGGTACAGGGATGTATAATTCACCCCTCCACTTT. It codes for CASGTGMYNSPLHF.

CDR3 region: CASSSGAGGYEQYF. In nucleotides, the CDR3 is TGTGCCAGCAGCTCGGGAGCGGGGGGATACGAGCAGTACTTC. The chain joins TRBV7-2 to TRBJ2-7, with 9 bases matching TRBD2. CDR3 length: 14 residues. The germline gives CDR1 SGHTA, CDR2 FQGNSA. V dropped 4 bases and J dropped 4; count of bases not matched to a gene: 5.

V usage is TRBV7-3 and J usage is TRBJ2-2, with TRBD1 identical over 7 bases. Germline V gene lookup returns CDR1 SGHTA and CDR2 FQGTGA. The V and J ends lost 3 bases and 4 bases, in that order; junction bases with no gene match: 11. This CDR3 region has 17 residues. CDR3 sequence: CASSLHRGPVATGELFF. CDR3 DNA: TGTGCCAGCAGCTTGCACAGGGGCCCTGTTGCCACCGGGGAGCTGTTTTTT.

This sequence joins TRBV4-1 and TRBJ2-6; no clear D gene. The CDR3 is 18 amino acids. Germline CDR1 reads MGHRA; CDR2 reads YSYEKL. V was shortened by 0 bases and J by 8 bases, with 20 bases between the two germline ends. The CDR3 protein is CASSQDSLGRDKTNVLTF. CDR3 bases: TGCGCCAGCAGCCAAGATTCTCTTGGAAGAGACAAGACCAACGTCCTGACTTTC.

The chain joins TRBV10-3 to TRBJ2-1, with TRBD2 matching 8 bases. The CDR3 sequence is 16 residues long. Germline V gene sequence: CDR1 ENHRY, CDR2 SYGVKD. The V segment lost 3 bases and the J segment 2 bases; nucleotides outside the gene matches: 6. CDR3 sequence: CAISDRLLAAYNEQFF. The CDR3 DNA reads TGTGCCATCAGTGATCGTTTACTAGCGGCCTACAATGAGCAGTTCTTC.

J is TRBJ2-5 and V is TRBV7-6, with 9 bases lining up with TRBD2. The germline V gene has CDR1 SGHVS and CDR2 FNYEAQ. J was trimmed by 8 bases and V by 5 bases; bases with no gene match: 9. The CDR3 sequence is 14 residues long. The CDR3 protein is CASSLWTSDGTQYF. The CDR3, as DNA: TGTGCCAGCAGCCTTTGGACTAGCGATGGTACCCAGTACTTC.